The source of this T cell receptor beta chain is a study of T cell repertoires in cytomegalovirus infection. Using its own MiXCR run on the reads, TCRdb lists one record per CDR3 protein. The data hold 110,000 or so distinct CDR3 sequences, with around 30% observed a single time. The V gene's germline CDR1 is DFQATT and CDR2 SNEGSKA (reference sequence). The V end lost 1 base, the J end lost 4 bases, and 8 bases lay between the germline ends. This CDR3 region has 12 residues. In regard to this clonotype: Its specificity is unknown.

This clonotype was obtained from a human donor in good health (CMV status not recorded). Some clones in this sample may be carry-over from other donors' samples. The chain uses TRBV20-1 and TRBJ2-7; D gene ambiguous. The source was CD8+ T cells from cultured PBMCs, collected from culture after CMV antigen stimulation. The CDR3 protein is CSARVIGYEQYF. DNA of the CDR3: TGCAGTGCTAGAGTAATAGGTTACGAGCAGTACTTC.